This paragraph covers one T cell receptor (beta chain) sequence. Its cognate antigen is unknown. TCRdb analysed the 5' RACE reads with MiXCR anew, one entry per CDR3 protein. The table has 200,000 or so distinct CDR3 sequences, over 10% seen once. The CDR3 contains 17 residues. The V gene end was trimmed by 4 bases and the J gene end by 8 bases; junction bases not matched to a gene: 16. From germline, CDR1 is SGHRS and CDR2 YFSETQ. This sample stems from a study of CD8 T cells in ankylosing spondylitis. Study findings and constraints: As reported, disease-linked clones showed significant enrichment in matched ankylosing spondylitis synovial fluid. In ankylosing spondylitis blood, a motif of fewer than 10 highly homologous TCR beta variants appeared characteristic. Certain motif variants had earlier been reported in reactive arthritis synovial fluid and blood.

The chain uses TRBV5-1 and TRBJ1-4; 8 bases fit TRBD1. This sequence was found in a female donor with ankylosing spondylitis or in good health (not recorded which). Sequencing used blood, either unsorted or a sorted T cell fraction (not recorded which). The CDR3 sequence is CASSPWDRMPDGEKLFF. CDR3 DNA sequence: TGCGCCAGCAGCCCCTGGGACAGGATGCCTGACGGAGAAAAACTGTTTTTT.